Shown below are 28 T cell receptor beta chains from a single sample sequenced in a study of CD8+ T cells in alopecia areata. Isolated RNA was reverse transcribed into cDNA used as the sequencing template. Assay: immunoSEQ multiplex PCR; the TCRdb copy retains only in-frame clones and omits some. The sample includes 150,000 to 200,000 clones, 59% seen only once; the top ten take about 15%. The input for sequencing was CD4+ T cells sorted from blood, taken at week 0. These receptors came from a human donor with alopecia areata.

This sequence joins TRBV29-1 and TRBJ1-1; D is unresolved. This CDR3 has 13 residues. Deletions cut 7 bases from V and 0 bases from J, with 12 bases between. Germline CDR1 SQVTM, CDR2 ANQGSEA. The CDR3 DNA reads as TGCAGCGCGGCATTGTCATTGAACACTGAAGCTTTCTTT. Translation: CSAALSLNTEAFF. The full variable domain, rest sourced from reference TRBV29-1 and TRBJ1-1, is SAVISQKPSRDICQRGTSLTIQCQVDSQVTMMFWYRQQPGQSLTLIATANQGSEATYESGFVIDKFPISRPNLTFSTLTVSNMSPEDSSIYLCSAALSLNTEAFFGQGTRLTVV.

V gene TRBV10-3 combines with J gene TRBJ1-5; D gene ambiguous. This CDR3 is 13 amino acids long. The V gene lost 4 bases and the J gene lost 3 bases, with 7 bases spanning the gap. CDR1 and CDR2 from the germline V gene are ENHRY and SYGVKD. The CDR3 DNA is TGTGCCATCAGTGGCCAGAACAATCAGCCCCAGCATTTT. Translating it yields CAISGQNNQPQHF.

This clone was counted a few times. CDR3 loop: CASGGGPSYEQYF. The CDR3 DNA is TGTGCCAGCGGCGGGGGGCCCTCCTACGAGCAGTACTTC. The chain carries TRBV27 and TRBJ2-7, with 8 bases that match TRBD2. The trim removed 8 bases at V and 0 bases at J, leaving 3 bases unmatched. This CDR3 is 13 amino acids long. Per germline, CDR1 MNHEY and CDR2 SMNVEV (reference sequence).

The V call is TRBV6-6, the J call TRBJ1-5, with 9 bases matching TRBD1. Germline trimming cut 5 bases from V and 6 bases from J; bases unmatched to any gene: 11. Germline V lookup: CDR1 MNHNY, CDR2 SVGAGI (reference sequence). The CDR3 runs 16 residues. The CDR3 nucleotides read TGTGCCAGCAGTGGGCCATGGACAGGGGTGGCTCAGCCCCAGCATTTT. This codes for CASSGPWTGVAQPQHF.

The V call is TRBV4-2, the J call TRBJ2-5, with 8 bases identical to TRBD1. Germline-derived CDR1 and CDR2 are LGHNA and YNFKEQ. The CDR3 extends over 17 amino acids. The V and J ends lost 2 bases and 4 bases, in that order; junction bases with no gene match: 12. The CDR3 DNA reads as TGTGCCAGCAGCCAAAAAAACAGGGGGTTTCTAGGAGAGACCCAGTACTTC. Translation: CASSQKNRGFLGETQYF.

This chain uses TRBV14 with TRBJ2-1; D is perhaps TRBD2 (6 bases). This CDR3 region has 17 residues. Looked up from germline, CDR1 is SGHDN and CDR2 is FVKESK. V was shortened by 0 bases and J by 6 bases, with 18 bases between the two germline ends. The CDR3 DNA is TGTGCCAGCAGCCAAGATCTTTGGGGCGGGGAGGCCAATGAGCAGTTCTTC. It yields the protein CASSQDLWGGEANEQFF.

The chain employs TRBV27 and TRBJ1-6; TRBD1 is a possible D gene (6 bases). V gave up 4 bases and J gave up 7 bases, with 8 bases separating them. Germline CDR1 and CDR2: MNHEY and SMNVEV (reference sequence). The CDR3 extends over 13 amino acids. CDR3 residues: CASSSRGNSPLHF. The CDR3 DNA reads as TGTGCCAGCAGTTCCAGGGGCAATTCACCCCTCCACTTT.

The J gene is TRBJ1-2, the V gene TRBV30; the D gene is possibly TRBD1 (5 bases). Germline CDR1 is GTSNPN and CDR2 is SVGIG (reference sequence). The CDR3 consists of 13 residues. Trimming left V 5 bases short and J 4 bases short, with 14 bases between. CDR3 sequence reads: CAWQIRGTYGYTF. For the CDR3, the DNA is TGTGCCTGGCAGATTCGGGGCACCTATGGCTACACCTTC.

The gene calls are TRBV28 and TRBJ1-5; D call uncertain. Germline V CDR1 and CDR2: MDHEN, SYDVKM. The CDR3 is 15 residues long. V lost 4 bases, J lost 4 bases, and 14 bases lay in between. CDR3: CASSSYMGRNQPQHF. The CDR3 DNA reads TGTGCCAGCAGTTCTTATATGGGGAGAAATCAGCCCCAGCATTTT.

This chain joins TRBV6-5 and TRBJ2-5; no clear D gene. Germline CDR1 reads MNHEY; CDR2 reads SVGAGI. V was cut by 0 bases and J by 6 bases, with 14 bases left in between. CDR3 length: 15 residues. The CDR3 DNA sequence: TGTGCCAGCAGTTACTCGATCGGAGTGAAGAAGACCCAGTACTTC. Its protein is CASSYSIGVKKTQYF.

This clone was picked up a small number of times. This rearrangement joins TRBV25-1 to TRBJ1-1; 7 nucleotides match TRBD1. Germline CDR1 MGHDK, CDR2 SYGVNS. Germline trimming cut 3 bases from V and 4 bases from J; bases unmatched to any gene: 17. The CDR3 totals 18 residues. The CDR3 loop is CASSDPRRGHLGSTEAFF. CDR3 DNA sequence: TGTGCCAGCAGTGACCCCAGGAGGGGGCATCTGGGGAGCACTGAAGCTTTCTTT.

The chain links TRBV4-1 to TRBJ1-1; D gene ambiguous. CDR3 length: 16 amino acids. V was trimmed by 1 base and J by 1 base, leaving 13 bases between them. Germline CDR1 reads MGHRA; CDR2 reads YSYEKL. Written as DNA, the CDR3 is TGCGCCAGCAGCCAAGCCAGATGGACGGGGAACACTGAAGCTTTCTTT. This sequence encodes CASSQARWTGNTEAFF.

This clone was seen more than once but under ten times. The chain joins TRBV29-1 to TRBJ2-7; a possible D gene is TRBD2 (6 bases). The CDR3 covers 14 residues. V lost 4 bases, J lost 5 bases, and 18 bases lay in between. Per germline, CDR1 SQVTM and CDR2 ANQGSEA. The CDR3 loop reads CSVGYGGGRDEQYF. The CDR3, as DNA: TGCAGCGTTGGTTACGGGGGAGGTCGTGACGAGCAGTACTTC.

The chain combines TRBV29-1 with TRBJ2-3, with 10 bases that match TRBD2. Germline V gene sequence: CDR1 SQVTM, CDR2 ANQGSEA. With 5 bases clipped from V and 4 bases from J, the junction kept 9 bases outside the gene matches. The CDR3 spans 15 residues. The CDR3 is CSVTVGLAAPDTQYF. The CDR3 coding sequence is TGCAGCGTTACCGTCGGACTAGCGGCCCCAGATACGCAGTATTTT.

The chain carries TRBV2 and TRBJ2-3, with 9 bases identical to TRBD1. This CDR3 region has 12 residues. The ends lost 11 bases at V and 2 bases at J; junction bases unmatched: 2. Germline V CDR1 and CDR2: SNHLY, FYNNEI. The CDR3 is CAGQGPTDTQYF. For the CDR3, the DNA is TGTGCCGGACAGGGGCCCACAGATACGCAGTATTTT.

The chain employs TRBV4-2 and TRBJ2-3, with unresolved D. Germline V gene data show CDR1 as LGHNA and CDR2 as YNFKEQ. The CDR3 totals 14 residues. V was trimmed by 0 bases and J by 0 bases, leaving 4 bases between them. Here the CDR3 reads CASSQDTSTDTQYF. The CDR3, as DNA: TGTGCCAGCAGCCAAGACACTAGCACAGATACGCAGTATTTT.

A few counts support this clone. The CDR3 sequence is CSVQARARSYEQYF. CDR3 DNA: TGCAGCGTTCAGGCTAGGGCAAGGTCCTACGAGCAGTACTTC. The V and J genes are TRBV29-1 and TRBJ2-7; D gene uncertain. Trimming pared 5 bases from V and 1 base from J, leaving 15 bases between. CDR1 and CDR2 from the germline V gene are SQVTM and ANQGSEA. The CDR3 totals 14 residues.

This chain joins TRBV11-1 and TRBJ2-2; weak D call: TRBD2 (6 bases). The CDR3 totals 15 residues. V lost 2 bases and J lost 7, with 14 bases in between. Germline assignment: CDR1 SGHAT and CDR2 FQDESV (reference sequence). CDR3 sequence reads: CASSLQGIGSGELFF. The DNA for the CDR3 is TGTGCCAGCAGCTTACAGGGAATCGGGAGCGGGGAGCTGTTTTTT.

This clone was picked up a small number of times. The rearrangement joins TRBV7-9 to TRBJ1-2; no clear D. V lost 7 bases and J 7 bases, leaving 16 bases between the germline ends. Germline CDR1 is SEHNR and CDR2 is FQNEAQ (reference sequence). This CDR3 is 13 amino acids long. The CDR3 reads CASTLDKSGGYTF. CDR3 bases: TGTGCCAGCACCCTAGACAAGTCCGGTGGCTACACCTTC.

The rearrangement links TRBV29-1 to TRBJ2-5, with a possible D match to TRBD1 (5 bases). Germline CDR1 reads SQVTM; CDR2 reads ANQGSEA. CDR3 length: 12 residues. V was cut by 3 bases and J by 5 bases, with 10 bases left in between. CDR3 nucleotides: TGCAGCGTTGAGCAGGGCTGGGAGACCCAGTACTTC. Residues: CSVEQGWETQYF. Looking up the rest from reference TRBV29-1 and TRBJ2-5 gives the full variable domain: SAVISQKPSRDICQRGTSLTIQCQVDSQVTMMFWYRQQPGQSLTLIATANQGSEATYESGFVIDKFPISRPNLTFSTLTVSNMSPEDSSIYLCSVEQGWETQYFGPGTRLLVL.

J is TRBJ1-5 and V is TRBV19, with a tentative D call TRBD1 (6 bases). In germline, CDR1 is LNHDA, CDR2 SQIVND (reference sequence). CDR3 length: 16 residues. With 3 bases removed from V and 6 bases from J, the gap between germline ends came to 18 bases. CDR3: CASSIVWGGTTQPQHF. The CDR3 DNA reads as TGTGCCAGTAGTATTGTATGGGGGGGCACGACTCAGCCCCAGCATTTT.

This sequence joins TRBV5-1 and TRBJ2-5; D is perhaps TRBD2 (6 bases). V was trimmed by 0 bases and J by 1 base, leaving 13 bases between them. CDR3 length: 16 residues. CDR1 is SGHRS, CDR2 YFSETQ, per germline. CDR3 DNA: TGCGCCAGCAGCTTGGCCAGAGGGACTCTCCAAGAGACCCAGTACTTC. This translates into CASSLARGTLQETQYF.

In this sample, this clone turned up a few times. The V and J genes are TRBV11-2 and TRBJ2-3, with D perhaps given as TRBD1 or TRBD2 (5 bases each). The CDR3 consists of 16 residues. Germline V lookup: CDR1 SGHAT, CDR2 FQNNGV. Trimming stripped 2 bases from V and 3 bases from J, with 15 bases between. CDR3 sequence: CASSLSEGHRTDTQYF. CDR3 sequence (DNA): TGTGCCAGCAGCTTATCTGAGGGGCACCGGACAGATACGCAGTATTTT.

The gene calls are TRBV30 and TRBJ2-1; D is unresolved. Looked up from germline, CDR1 is GTSNPN and CDR2 is SVGIG (reference sequence). V was pared by 3 bases and J by 15 bases, with 15 bases between. CDR3 length equals 11 residues. This CDR3 is CAWSPVVRWFF. In DNA form, the CDR3 reads TGTGCCTGGAGCCCTGTGGTTAGGTGGTTCTTC.

This clone was found a few times. One base away lies a much larger clone, so this may be a sequencing read error. Other DNA sequences in this sample translate to the same CDR3. This chain connects TRBV27 to TRBJ2-7, with D perhaps TRBD1 (5 bases). Germline-derived CDR1 and CDR2 are MNHEY and SMNVEV (reference sequence). V dropped 6 bases and J dropped 4 bases, with 7 bases sitting between them. The CDR3 is 11 amino acids. CDR3 DNA: TGTGCCAGCAGCTCAGGGTACGAGCAGTACTTC. Protein product: CASSSGYEQYF.

This clone was detected once. The chain joins TRBV2 to TRBJ2-6, with 7 bases matching TRBD2. The trim removed 2 bases at V and 9 bases at J, leaving 4 bases unmatched. The CDR3 runs 14 residues. Germline V gene data show CDR1 as SNHLY and CDR2 as FYNNEI. This CDR3 is CASSENRDYNVLTF. CDR3 DNA: TGTGCCAGCAGTGAAAACCGGGACTACAACGTCCTGACTTTC.

This chain connects TRBV5-1 to TRBJ2-1; the D gene is possibly TRBD2 (7 bases). The CDR3 runs 16 residues. CDR1 SGHRS and CDR2 YFSETQ come from the germline V gene. V was shortened by 3 bases and J by 0 bases, with 13 bases between the two germline ends. Written as DNA, the CDR3 is TGCGCCAGCAGCTCCGGGGGGCCGAGCTCCTACAATGAGCAGTTCTTC. The encoded protein is CASSSGGPSSYNEQFF.

The rearrangement uses TRBV29-1 and TRBJ1-4, with a tentative D call TRBD1 (5 bases). Trimming cost V 4 bases and J 0 bases, with 12 bases left between them. CDR1 is SQVTM, CDR2 ANQGSEA, per germline. The CDR3 covers 15 residues. The CDR3: CSVAGWGATNEKLFF. The CDR3 nucleotides read TGCAGCGTTGCGGGATGGGGGGCAACTAATGAAAAACTGTTTTTT.